One and the same sample provided the 26 T cell receptor beta chains below, sequenced in a study of cytomegalovirus exposure and HLA in healthy donors. The PCR contained 60 Vbeta and 13 Jbeta primers. Here immunoSEQ multiplex PCR was the method, and the copy in TCRdb shows in-frame clones only, minus some. The table includes approximately 100,000 clones, 55% to 65% detected once. The material sequenced was PBMCs. The receptors come from a man aged 25-40 years in good health and CMV-seropositive.

J is TRBJ2-3 and V is TRBV7-2; 9 bases align to TRBD2. V shed 1 base, J shed 3 bases, and the junction held 8 bases outside the gene matches. Germline CDR1 reads SGHTA; CDR2 reads FQGNSA. The CDR3 sequence is 17 residues long. The CDR3: CASSLVWRGGLTDTQYF. The CDR3 DNA reads as TGTGCCAGCAGCTTAGTCTGGCGGGGGGGCTTAACAGATACGCAGTATTTT.

In nucleotides, the CDR3 is TGCGCCAGCAGCCAGGACAGCGACTATGGCTACACCTTC. It codes for CASSQDSDYGYTF. The chain joins TRBV5-1 to TRBJ1-2; maybe TRBD1 (6 bases). V gave up 4 bases and J gave up 3 bases, with 10 bases separating them. The germline gives CDR1 SGHRS, CDR2 YFSETQ. CDR3 length equals 13 residues.

The V call is TRBV19, the J call TRBJ1-2, with D unresolved. Deletions cut 3 bases from V and 4 bases from J, with 15 bases between. The germline V gene has CDR1 LNHDA and CDR2 SQIVND (reference sequence). The CDR3 runs 15 residues. CDR3: CASSISPVGSYGYTF. CDR3 nucleotides: TGTGCCAGTAGTATTTCTCCCGTGGGGAGCTATGGCTACACCTTC.

The rearrangement links TRBV5-4 to TRBJ1-2; unclear D gene. Trimming left V 4 bases short and J 3 bases short, with 13 bases between. The CDR3 contains 14 residues. From germline, CDR1 is SGHNT and CDR2 YYREEE (reference sequence). CDR3 nucleotide sequence: TGTGCCAGCAGCCCCCCGGAACGGGACTATGGCTACACCTTC. Translating it yields CASSPPERDYGYTF.

The chain couples TRBV5-1 to TRBJ2-1, with 9 positions matching TRBD2. This CDR3 region has 14 residues. Germline loops: CDR1 SGHRS, CDR2 YFSETQ. V lost 4 bases, J lost 9 bases, and 8 bases stayed unmatched. The CDR3 here is CASSDPSGGSEQFF. The CDR3 DNA reads TGCGCCAGCAGCGACCCGAGCGGGGGGAGTGAGCAGTTCTTC.

This clone was seen a handful of times. V usage is TRBV5-1 and J usage is TRBJ1-2, with TRBD1 as a possible D gene (5 bases). V was trimmed by 4 bases and J by 3 bases, leaving 13 bases between them. Germline CDR1 SGHRS, CDR2 YFSETQ. The CDR3 extends over 14 amino acids. Here the CDR3 DNA reads TGCGCCAGCAGCCTCCAGGGTGGGGACTATGGCTACACCTTC. Its translation is CASSLQGGDYGYTF.

The chain uses TRBV27 and TRBJ2-7; D gene ambiguous. V lost 10 bases and J lost 2, with 15 bases in between. The CDR3 is made up of 13 amino acids. CDR1 and CDR2 (germline): MNHEY, SMNVEV (reference sequence). The CDR3 nucleotides are TGTGCCACCGAGTCCCCGCGGACCTACGAGCAGTACTTC. Translating gives CATESPRTYEQYF.

This chain links TRBV7-9 with TRBJ2-1, with D possibly being TRBD2 (7 bases). Germline values: CDR1 SEHNR, CDR2 FQNEAQ (reference sequence). The CDR3 length is 16 residues. Trimming removed 5 bases at V and 5 bases at J, with 19 bases between. CDR3 protein: CASSPVRGGNDNEQFF. DNA for the CDR3: TGTGCCAGCAGCCCGGTGAGGGGGGGCAACGACAATGAGCAGTTCTTC.

The chain recombines TRBV27 with TRBJ2-5; 15 bases line up with TRBD2. The CDR3 runs to 18 residues. Trimming took 5 bases from V and 4 from J; bases not matched to a gene: 11. The germline V gene has CDR1 MNHEY and CDR2 SMNVEV (reference sequence). CDR3 in DNA: TGTGCCAGCAGTCCAAGGACTAGCGGGGGGGCCACGCCAGAGACCCAGTACTTC. Its translation: CASSPRTSGGATPETQYF.

CDR3: CASRRAQGGNTEAFF. Here the CDR3 DNA reads TGTGCCAGTAGAAGAGCTCAGGGCGGGAACACTGAAGCTTTCTTT. V is TRBV19 and J is TRBJ1-1; D is perhaps TRBD1 (5 bases). The V end was cut by 6 bases, the J end by 1 base, with 15 bases between. The CDR3 sequence is 15 residues long. Germline CDR1 reads LNHDA; CDR2 reads SQIVND (reference sequence).

This clone was counted between two and nine times. The J gene is TRBJ2-7, the V gene TRBV7-9, with a possible D match to TRBD1 (5 bases). The CDR3 has 15 amino acids. V was shortened by 3 bases and J by 2 bases, with 14 bases between the two germline ends. The germline gives CDR1 SEHNR, CDR2 FQNEAQ (reference sequence). Written as DNA, the CDR3 is TGTGCCAGCAGCTTGATCCCCGACAGTACCTACGAGCAGTACTTC. Its protein product is CASSLIPDSTYEQYF.

The chain links TRBV9 to TRBJ2-7; 8 nucleotides agree with TRBD2. In germline, CDR1 is SGDLS, CDR2 YYNGEE. V was pared by 4 bases and J by 7 bases, with 13 bases of the junction left unmatched. CDR3 size: 15 residues. As DNA, the CDR3 is TGTGCCAGCAGCCAACAGAGCGGGGGCCCCACAGAGCAGTACTTC. Translating gives CASSQQSGGPTEQYF.

The genes are TRBV11-3 and TRBJ2-5, with no clear D. Judging by the DNA end, TRBJ2-7 fits better; the J call may be wrong. CDR3 length: 11 residues. Per germline, CDR1 SGHNT and CDR2 YENEEA. CDR3 bases: TGTGCCAGCAGCGAGAACCACGAGCAGTACTTC. This codes for CASSENHEQYF.

Comment on this clone: Other DNA sequences in the sample encode the same CDR3. This chain connects TRBV20-1 to TRBJ2-7, with D possibly being TRBD1 (5 bases). This CDR3 spans 11 amino acids. V was clipped by 6 bases and J by 3 bases, with 9 bases between them. The V gene's germline CDR1 is DFQATT and CDR2 SNEGSKA (reference sequence). Here the CDR3 DNA reads TGCAGTGCCCGAGACAGCTACGAGCAGTACTTC. Its translation: CSARDSYEQYF.

The gene calls are TRBV2 and TRBJ1-1, with TRBD1 identical over 8 bases. J lost 8 bases, V lost 5 bases, and 7 bases had no gene match. The CDR3 loop spans 13 amino acids. CDR1 SNHLY and CDR2 FYNNEI come from the germline V gene. The CDR3 DNA follows: TGTGCCAGCAGTCGGACAGGGCTAACGGAAGCTTTCTTT. It yields the protein CASSRTGLTEAFF.

This rearrangement joins TRBV5-1 to TRBJ1-1; D is unresolved. The CDR3 has 14 residues. Per the germline V gene, CDR1 is SGHRS and CDR2 is YFSETQ. V was trimmed by 0 bases and J by 0 bases, leaving 6 bases between them. CDR3 sequence: CASSLETMNTEAFF. The DNA of the CDR3 is TGCGCCAGCAGCTTGGAAACAATGAACACTGAAGCTTTCTTT.

The rearrangement uses TRBV5-1 and TRBJ2-3; 7 bases align to TRBD1. J was trimmed by 2 bases and V by 4 bases; bases with no gene match: 7. Germline V gene lookup returns CDR1 SGHRS and CDR2 YFSETQ. The CDR3 has 15 residues. This chain's CDR3 is CASSPGQSYTDTQYF. CDR3 DNA sequence: TGCGCCAGCAGCCCGGGACAGAGCTACACAGATACGCAGTATTTT. Full variable domain (rest looked up from reference TRBV5-1 and TRBJ2-3): KAGVTQTPRYLIKTRGQQVTLSCSPISGHRSVSWYQQTPGQGLQFLFEYFSETQRNKGNFPGRFSGRQFSNSRSEMNVSTLELGDSALYLCASSPGQSYTDTQYFGPGTRLTVL.

This clone was seen only a few times. This chain joins TRBV6-1 and TRBJ1-1; D gene uncertain. V lost 2 bases and J 0 bases, leaving 7 bases between the germline ends. This CDR3 has 14 residues. Germline-derived CDR1 and CDR2 are MNHNS and SASEGT. The CDR3 loop is CASSEQIMNTEAFF. The CDR3 DNA is TGTGCCAGCAGTGAACAGATCATGAACACTGAAGCTTTCTTT.

The count of this clone is one. The chain is built from TRBV19 and TRBJ2-6, with D perhaps TRBD2 (6 bases). V was pared by 3 bases and J by 6 bases, with 12 bases between. CDR1 and CDR2 (germline): LNHDA, SQIVND (reference sequence). CDR3 length: 15 amino acids. CDR3 bases: TGTGCCAGTAGTATTGGAGGGGCACCGGCCAACGTCCTGACTTTC. As protein: CASSIGGAPANVLTF.

This clone was found a few times. This chain links TRBV18 with TRBJ1-2; weak D call: TRBD1 (6 bases). The CDR3 has 12 residues. Germline V gene lookup returns CDR1 KGHSH and CDR2 LQKENI. Trimming cost V 6 bases and J 7 bases, with 12 bases left between them. The CDR3 here is CASSDDRSGYTF. The CDR3 nucleotides read TGTGCCAGCTCTGACGACAGGTCTGGCTACACCTTC.

This clone was detected only a few times. The chain joins TRBV5-4 to TRBJ1-2; D remains unclear. The CDR3 is 12 amino acids. V lost 5 bases to trimming and J lost 7 bases, with 12 bases between them. CDR1 SGHNT and CDR2 YYREEE come from the germline V gene (reference sequence). CDR3 nucleotide sequence: TGTGCCAGCAGGGCCGGGGTAGCTGGCTACACCTTC. Protein product: CASRAGVAGYTF. The entire variable domain, with the rest obtained from reference TRBV5-4 and TRBJ1-2, is as follows: ETGVTQSPTHLIKTRGQQVTLRCSSQSGHNTVSWYQQALGQGPQFIFQYYREEENGRGNFPPRFSGLQFPNYSSELNVNALELDDSALYLCASRAGVAGYTFGSGTRLTVV.

This clone has only a few counts. The gene calls are TRBV27 and TRBJ1-2; 8 nucleotides line up with TRBD1. The CDR3 totals 13 residues. CDR1 and CDR2 from the germline V gene are MNHEY and SMNVEV (reference sequence). J gave up 6 bases and V 5 bases, and 5 bases lay outside the gene matches. In nucleotides, the CDR3 is TGTGCCAGCAGTCTGCAGGGGGCGCATGGCTACACCTTC. It yields the protein CASSLQGAHGYTF.

The chain links TRBV10-3 to TRBJ2-7; 10 bases match TRBD2. This CDR3 comprises 14 residues. The germline gives CDR1 ENHRY, CDR2 SYGVKD. With 5 bases clipped from V and 6 bases from J, the junction kept 7 bases outside the gene matches. The CDR3: CAISIGTSAAEQYF. CDR3 in DNA: TGTGCCATCAGTATAGGGACTAGCGCTGCCGAGCAGTACTTC.

The rearrangement joins TRBV5-4 to TRBJ2-7; no reliable D call. V was shortened by 0 bases and J by 1 base, with 8 bases between the two germline ends. Germline V gene lookup returns CDR1 SGHNT and CDR2 YYREEE (reference sequence). The CDR3 runs 14 residues. The CDR3 region has the DNA TGTGCCAGCAGCTTGGGCGGTACTTCCTACGAGCAGTACTTC. Translating it yields CASSLGGTSYEQYF. Based on the CDR3 plus reference TRBV5-4 and TRBJ2-7, the full variable domain is ETGVTQSPTHLIKTRGQQVTLRCSSQSGHNTVSWYQQALGQGPQFIFQYYREEENGRGNFPPRFSGLQFPNYSSELNVNALELDDSALYLCASSLGGTSYEQYFGPGTRLTVT.

The chain is built from TRBV6-5 and TRBJ2-7; no firm D call. Germline V CDR1 and CDR2: MNHEY, SVGAGI. The length of the CDR3 is 14 residues. With 5 bases removed from V and 3 bases from J, the gap between germline ends came to 14 bases. The CDR3 DNA sequence: TGTGCCAGCAGTGTCTTCCAGGTTGGCTACGAGCAGTACTTC. It is translated as CASSVFQVGYEQYF.

A single count supports this clone. This sequence joins TRBV4-1 and TRBJ2-1; 9 nucleotides line up with TRBD2. V shed 3 bases, J shed 8 bases, and the junction held 8 bases outside the gene matches. This CDR3 comprises 15 residues. CDR1 and CDR2 (germline): MGHRA, YSYEKL. For the CDR3, the DNA is TGCGCCAGCAGCCATAATAGCGGGGGACGTTATGAGCAGTTCTTC. Encoded protein: CASSHNSGGRYEQFF.